Shown below are 15 T cell receptor beta chains from a single sample sequenced in a study of identical twins. TCRdb reanalysed the 5' RACE reads using MiXCR and keeps one entry per CDR3 protein. In the table there are 450,000 or so distinct CDR3 sequences, 24% of which are singletons. The same sample was also used in a study of T cells expressing NK-cell markers.

Input material: CD4+ T cells sorted from blood. The source of these receptors is a young woman in good health.

The CDR3 nucleotides read TGTGCCAGCAGCTCCGGGACAGGTAATCAGCCCCAGCATTTT. This sequence encodes CASSSGTGNQPQHF. This chain joins TRBV7-9 and TRBJ1-5; TRBD1 agrees at 8 bases. The trim removed 4 bases at V and 4 bases at J, leaving 3 bases unmatched. This CDR3 region has 14 residues. Germline CDR1 is SEHNR and CDR2 is FQNEAQ (reference sequence). Full variable domain (remainder filled in from reference TRBV7-9 and TRBJ1-5): DTGVSQNPRHKITKRGQNVTFRCDPISEHNRLYWYRQTLGQGPEFLTYFQNEAQLEKSRLLSDRFSAERPKGSFSTLEIQRTEQGDSAMYLCASSSGTGNQPQHFGDGTRLSIL.

This clonotype has just a few counts. This chain joins TRBV27 and TRBJ2-5; maybe TRBD1 (6 bases). Germline CDR1 is MNHEY and CDR2 is SMNVEV (reference sequence). The CDR3 is made up of 13 amino acids. V was trimmed by 6 bases and J by 4 bases, leaving 12 bases between them. The CDR3, as DNA: TGTGCCAGCAGCGCAGTCAGGGGAGAGACCCAGTACTTC. Encoded protein: CASSAVRGETQYF.

This clonotype was counted only a few times. This chain's CDR3 is CASSKWRWRLLGEQYF. The CDR3 bases are TGTGCCAGCAGCAAATGGCGGTGGAGGTTACTGGGCGAGCAGTACTTC. This chain links TRBV21-1 with TRBJ2-7; the D call of TRBD2 is as the table states it, not checked on the DNA. TRBV21-1 counts as a pseudogene. This CDR3 comprises 16 residues.

This clonotype has more than one count but fewer than ten. The V gene is TRBV5-1, the J gene TRBJ1-2, with a possible D match to TRBD1 (6 bases). The ends were cut back, 7 bases at V and 6 bases at J, with 10 bases in the middle. The germline V gene has CDR1 SGHRS and CDR2 YFSETQ. The CDR3 sequence is 11 residues long. Written as DNA, the CDR3 is TGCGCCAGCGGCGGGGACAATGGCTACACCTTC. Its protein is CASGGDNGYTF.

This clonotype was counted only a few times. In DNA, the CDR3 is TGTGCCAGCAGCACCCCAGGACAGATTGTGGATACGCAGTATTTT. This translates into CASSTPGQIVDTQYF. V usage is TRBV21-1 and J usage is TRBJ2-3; TRBD1, the table's D call, was not compared with the DNA. TRBV21-1 is an annotated pseudogene. This CDR3 contains 15 residues.

This clonotype has a handful of counts. CDR3 nucleotide sequence: TGTGCCAGCAGTGATTACAGGGACTATGAGCAGTTCTTC. It is translated as CASSDYRDYEQFF. The chain carries TRBV2 and TRBJ2-1; either TRBD1 or TRBD2 may fit D (6 bases each). V was clipped by 3 bases and J by 8 bases, with 11 bases between them. This CDR3 has 13 residues. CDR1 and CDR2 (germline): SNHLY, FYNNEI.

This chain connects TRBV7-2 to TRBJ2-1, with D perhaps assigned TRBD1 or TRBD2 (6 bases each). Per germline, CDR1 SGHTA and CDR2 FQGNSA. With 8 bases removed from V and 5 bases from J, the gap between germline ends came to 16 bases. CDR3 length: 14 amino acids. The CDR3 sequence: CASAWGRGNNEQFF. The CDR3, as DNA: TGTGCCAGCGCTTGGGGGCGGGGCAACAATGAGCAGTTCTTC.

This chain connects TRBV20-1 to TRBJ2-3; D gene unclear. The germline V gene encodes CDR1 DFQATT and CDR2 SNEGSKA (reference sequence). Trimming left V 3 bases short and J 1 base short, with 11 bases between. The CDR3 is made up of 14 amino acids. The CDR3 DNA follows: TGCAGTGCTAGTGGGCACTACGGCACAGATACGCAGTATTTT. It translates to CSASGHYGTDTQYF.

This clonotype was counted between two and nine times. This chain joins TRBV5-1 and TRBJ1-2; 7 bases are a match to TRBD1. V shed 4 bases, J shed 8 bases, and the junction held 11 bases outside the gene matches. CDR3 length equals 14 residues. Germline CDR1 SGHRS, CDR2 YFSETQ. The CDR3 DNA sequence: TGCGCCAGCAGCCGATCTACAGGGGTACAGGGCTACACCTTC. It specifies CASSRSTGVQGYTF.

This sequence joins TRBV29-1 and TRBJ1-2, with 8 bases identical to TRBD1. Germline V gene lookup returns CDR1 SQVTM and CDR2 ANQGSEA. The CDR3 is 11 amino acids. V lost 7 bases and J lost 10; bases outside the gene matches: 8. This chain's CDR3 is CSGGTGDFYTF. The CDR3 nucleotides are TGCAGCGGTGGGACAGGAGATTTCTACACCTTC.

In this sample, this clonotype turned up a few times. The chain couples TRBV11-3 to TRBJ1-1; D might be TRBD1 (5 bases). Germline-derived CDR1 and CDR2 are SGHNT and YENEEA. V was cut by 5 bases and J by 9 bases, with 13 bases left in between. The CDR3 loop spans 12 amino acids. The CDR3 region is CASSPGHSKAFF. Here the CDR3 DNA reads TGTGCCAGCAGCCCCGGACATTCAAAAGCTTTCTTT. Complete variable domain (other parts from reference TRBV11-3 and TRBJ1-1): EAGVVQSPRYKIIEKKQPVAFWCNPISGHNTLYWYLQNLGQGPELLIRYENEEAVDDSQLPKDRFSAERLKGVDSTLKIQPAELGDSAVYLCASSPGHSKAFFGQGTRLTVV.

This clonotype was counted many times. This sequence joins TRBV27 and TRBJ1-2, with D maybe TRBD1 (5 bases). Germline V gives CDR1 MNHEY, CDR2 SMNVEV (reference sequence). The CDR3 sequence is 13 residues long. V was cut by 3 bases and J by 8 bases, with 13 bases left in between. Written as DNA, the CDR3 is TGTGCCAGCAGTTTCGGGACTCATCGAGGCTACACCTTC. Its protein product is CASSFGTHRGYTF.

In this sample, this clonotype turned up a few times. The chain uses TRBV29-1 and TRBJ1-5; D is undetermined. The CDR3 loop spans 13 amino acids. The V gene lost 5 bases and the J gene lost 0 bases, with 8 bases spanning the gap. CDR1 and CDR2 (germline): SQVTM, ANQGSEA. In DNA, the CDR3 is TGCAGCGTTAGGGAGGTTAGCAATCAGCCCCAGCATTTT. It is translated as CSVREVSNQPQHF. Full variable domain (outside the CDR3, taken from reference TRBV29-1 and TRBJ1-5): SAVISQKPSRDICQRGTSLTIQCQVDSQVTMMFWYRQQPGQSLTLIATANQGSEATYESGFVIDKFPISRPNLTFSTLTVSNMSPEDSSIYLCSVREVSNQPQHFGDGTRLSIL.

The gene calls are TRBV20-1 and TRBJ2-1; 8 bases are shared with TRBD2. The V gene's germline CDR1 is DFQATT and CDR2 SNEGSKA (reference sequence). The J segment lost 7 bases and the V segment lost 4 bases, leaving 3 bases of the junction unmatched. The CDR3 loop spans 12 amino acids. CDR3: CSAIVAGNEQFF. Written as DNA, the CDR3 is TGCAGTGCTATCGTAGCGGGGAATGAGCAGTTCTTC.

The sample holds many counts of this clonotype. The chain recombines TRBV7-2 with TRBJ2-5; possibly TRBD1 for D (6 bases). This CDR3 has 12 residues. Germline V lookup: CDR1 SGHTA, CDR2 FQGNSA. The V and J ends lost 4 bases and 5 bases respectively, with 8 bases between them. DNA of the CDR3: TGTGCCAGCAGCTCTCAGGGGGAGACCCAGTACTTC. Residues: CASSSQGETQYF.